The present entry profiles one TCR beta chain with its context. J lost 5 bases, V lost 4 bases, and 8 bases had no gene match. Per the germline V gene, CDR1 is SEHNR and CDR2 is FQNEAQ (reference sequence). CDR3 length: 15 amino acids. The data stem from a study of blood T cell repertoires in COVID-19. Study background: Acute-phase and convalescent COVID-19 samples originated in the United States, Italy and Spain. Sample material is recorded as cDNA or gDNA derived from T cells, B-cell-depleted T cells, or PBMCs.

In the source study's methods: Cell counts per sample came from amplifying reference gene primers. This table comes from immunoSEQ multiplex PCR, and its TCRdb copy is limited to in-frame clones, with some not included. V, J and clone size reflect that table, while D and trimming were determined from the DNA. The sample lists 170,000 or so clones, 75% to 80% occurring once. The gene calls are TRBV7-9 and TRBJ1-5; 7 nucleotides line up with TRBD1. Sequenced sample: peripheral blood. The TCR comes from a woman in her seventies with acute or convalescent COVID-19. CDR3 bases: TGTGCCAGCAGCTCAACGACAGGGCTCGATCAGCCCCAGCATTTT. Amino acids: CASSSTTGLDQPQHF.